The entry that follows covers one T cell receptor beta chain sequence. Its antigen is unidentified. This record belongs to a study of T-cell reconstitution after alpha-beta-depleted transplantation in children. Findings and caveats of the study: T-cell counts and diversity were attributed mostly to newly produced T cells one year after transplant.

Preparing the TCRbeta library involved the use of unique molecular identifiers. In TCRdb, the PCR reads were re-called with MiXCR into one record per CDR3 protein. The sample carries roughly 790,000 distinct CDR3 sequences, about 16% recorded once. This receptor was identified in a male patient between 5 and 17 years old who had a stem cell transplant for acute lymphoblastic leukemia, so the T cells may come from the graft donor. The sample here was PBMCs, mostly from graft donor cells, taken 360 days after TCRalphabeta/CD19-depleted stem cell transplant.

The CDR3 region has the DNA TGTGCCAGCAGCCTAGGAAGGGTCACGGGACGTCAGCCCCAGCATTTT. Protein product: CASSLGRVTGRQPQHF. The gene calls are TRBV7-8 and TRBJ1-5; possibly TRBD1 for D (5 bases). The CDR3 loop spans 16 amino acids. V was cut by 5 bases and J by 6 bases, with 20 bases left in between. Looked up from germline, CDR1 is SGHVS and CDR2 is FQNEAQ.